These 22 T cell receptor beta chains were sequenced from one sample in a study of cytomegalovirus exposure and HLA in healthy donors. The primer mix had 60 Vbeta and 13 Jbeta primers. Sequenced by immunoSEQ multiplex PCR; TCRdb stores in-frame clones only, minus some. This sample has over 120,000 clones; around two thirds occur once, and the top ten carry approximately 4%. Sequencing was performed on PBMCs. The receptors come from a man younger than 35 in good health and CMV-seropositive.

The J gene is TRBJ2-3, the V gene TRBV9; 16 nucleotides align to TRBD2. CDR3 length: 16 residues. The trim removed 3 bases at V and 5 bases at J, leaving 3 bases unmatched. CDR1 SGDLS and CDR2 YYNGEE come from the germline V gene. The CDR3 loop reads CASSAGLAGGVDTQYF. In DNA form, the CDR3 reads TGTGCCAGCAGCGCGGGACTAGCGGGAGGGGTAGATACGCAGTATTTT.

The chain joins TRBV28 to TRBJ1-2, with D uncertain. V lost 5 bases to trimming and J lost 7 bases, with 14 bases between them. Germline V gene sequence: CDR1 MDHEN, CDR2 SYDVKM. The CDR3 is 13 residues long. The CDR3 nucleotides are TGTGCCAGCAGTCCCCGGTTAGTATCTGGCTACACCTTC. Amino acid sequence: CASSPRLVSGYTF.

V is TRBV9 and J is TRBJ2-7, with D hard to call. V lost 4 bases, J lost 3 bases, and 14 bases lay in between. Germline V gene sequence: CDR1 SGDLS, CDR2 YYNGEE. CDR3 length: 14 residues. The CDR3 loop reads CASSMSSGGYEQYF. The DNA for the CDR3 is TGTGCCAGCAGCATGAGCTCCGGCGGCTACGAGCAGTACTTC.

V gene TRBV5-4 combines with J gene TRBJ2-1, with TRBD1 matching 8 bases. Germline V CDR1 and CDR2: SGHNT, YYREEE (reference sequence). CDR3 size: 16 residues. V shed 4 bases and J 2 bases; nucleotides not matched to a gene: 8. The chain's CDR3 is CASSTARDRTYNEQFF. The CDR3 nucleotides read TGTGCCAGCAGCACCGCCCGGGACAGGACCTACAATGAGCAGTTCTTC.

In its sample, this clone was seen once. The gene calls are TRBV27 and TRBJ1-5; 8 bases agree with TRBD1. There are 16 residues in the CDR3. Germline lookup yields CDR1 MNHEY and CDR2 SMNVEV (reference sequence). Trimming cost V 4 bases and J 5 bases; bases outside gene matches: 10. The CDR3 DNA reads TGTGCCAGCAGTTCCTCGGACAGGGCACTCCATCAGCCCCAGCATTTT. It is translated as CASSSSDRALHQPQHF.

The chain combines TRBV5-1 with TRBJ2-1, with 8 nucleotides matching TRBD2. Germline lookup yields CDR1 SGHRS and CDR2 YFSETQ. Trimming took 0 bases from V and 10 from J; bases not matched to a gene: 6. The CDR3 length is 14 residues. The DNA for the CDR3 is TGCGCCAGCAGCTTGGAGGGACTAGAAGGGGAGCAGTTCTTC. Protein: CASSLEGLEGEQFF. The variable domain in full, with the rest retrieved from reference TRBV5-1 and TRBJ2-1, is KAGVTQTPRYLIKTRGQQVTLSCSPISGHRSVSWYQQTPGQGLQFLFEYFSETQRNKGNFPGRFSGRQFSNSRSEMNVSTLELGDSALYLCASSLEGLEGEQFFGPGTRLTVL.

The V call is TRBV7-2, the J call TRBJ2-7, with TRBD2 as a possible D gene (5 bases). The CDR3 is made up of 16 amino acids. Germline V gene data show CDR1 as SGHTA and CDR2 as FQGNSA. V was cut by 2 bases and J by 6 bases, with 20 bases left in between. CDR3 loop: CASSLSGGSGLLEQYF. The CDR3 DNA is TGTGCCAGCAGCTTATCTGGAGGTTCGGGCCTCCTCGAGCAGTACTTC. Filled out from reference TRBV7-2 and TRBJ2-7, the complete variable domain reads GAGVSQSPSNKVTEKGKDVELRCDPISGHTALYWYRQSLGQGLEFLIYFQGNSAPDKSGLPSDRFSAERTGGSVSTLTIQRTQQEDSAVYLCASSLSGGSGLLEQYFGPGTRLTVT.

The rearrangement links TRBV5-5 to TRBJ1-4; the match to TRBD1 covers 10 bases. The CDR3 covers 16 residues. The germline V gene encodes CDR1 SGHKS and CDR2 YYEKEE (reference sequence). V lost 2 bases and J lost 4; bases outside the gene matches: 5. DNA of the CDR3: TGTGCCAGCAGCTTAGGGGACAGGGGTTATAATGAAAAACTGTTTTTT. Its protein is CASSLGDRGYNEKLFF.

The V gene is TRBV27, the J gene TRBJ2-3; D unresolved. Trimming shortened V by 5 bases and J by 2 bases, and 11 bases separated the two germline ends. Germline V lookup: CDR1 MNHEY, CDR2 SMNVEV (reference sequence). CDR3 length equals 14 residues. The CDR3 sequence: CASSTLPPTDTQYF. In DNA, the CDR3 is TGTGCCAGCAGTACACTACCACCCACAGATACGCAGTATTTT.

This clone has only one observation. This chain joins TRBV7-2 and TRBJ2-3; D is perhaps TRBD1 (6 bases). With 5 bases removed from V and 5 bases from J, the gap between germline ends came to 17 bases. Germline CDR1 SGHTA, CDR2 FQGNSA. CDR3 length: 15 residues. The CDR3 protein is CASSRSGTRKDTQYF. Here the CDR3 DNA reads TGTGCCAGCAGCCGATCCGGGACAAGAAAAGATACGCAGTATTTT.

The chain is built from TRBV9 and TRBJ2-3; D remains unclear. CDR3 length: 13 amino acids. Trimming cost V 3 bases and J 3 bases, with 8 bases left between them. The V gene's germline CDR1 is SGDLS and CDR2 YYNGEE. The CDR3 nucleotides read TGTGCCAGCAGCGCTTCGAGAACAGATACGCAGTATTTT. This translates into CASSASRTDTQYF.

The chain couples TRBV7-9 to TRBJ1-4; a weak D match, TRBD1 (6 bases). The V and J ends lost 4 bases and 8 bases respectively, with 14 bases between them. Germline CDR1 is SEHNR and CDR2 is FQNEAQ (reference sequence). CDR3 size: 14 residues. The CDR3 sequence: CASSSSGVLEKLFF. For the CDR3, the DNA is TGTGCCAGCAGCTCTTCAGGGGTACTCGAAAAACTGTTTTTT.

This clone was counted between two and nine times. The V gene is TRBV11-2, the J gene TRBJ1-2; a weak D match, TRBD1 (6 bases). The V end lost 3 bases, the J end lost 2 bases, and 16 bases lay between the germline ends. The CDR3 contains 16 residues. CDR1 is SGHAT and CDR2 is FQNNGV in the germline V gene. The CDR3 is CASSLSGTRENYGYTF. In DNA, the CDR3 is TGTGCCAGCAGCTTGTCCGGGACACGGGAAAACTATGGCTACACCTTC.

The V and J genes are TRBV30 and TRBJ1-6; TRBD1 might be the D (5 bases). This CDR3 is 16 amino acids long. Per germline, CDR1 GTSNPN and CDR2 SVGIG (reference sequence). Trimming stripped 5 bases from V and 0 bases from J, with 14 bases between. This CDR3 is CAWQSRDSSYNSPLHF. The CDR3 nucleotides read TGTGCCTGGCAATCCCGAGACAGCTCCTATAATTCACCCCTCCACTTT.

This rearrangement joins TRBV7-9 to TRBJ2-5; D might be TRBD1 (6 bases). CDR3 length: 15 residues. The germline V gene encodes CDR1 SEHNR and CDR2 FQNEAQ (reference sequence). The germline V and J ends were trimmed by 0 bases and 2 bases, with 10 bases remaining between them. CDR3 bases: TGTGCCAGCAGCTTAGCGACAGGACAGCAAGAGACCCAGTACTTC. It yields the protein CASSLATGQQETQYF.

This clone has more than one count but fewer than ten. The chain employs TRBV7-9 and TRBJ1-3; D gene uncertain. Germline V gene sequence: CDR1 SEHNR, CDR2 FQNEAQ (reference sequence). The CDR3 length is 13 residues. V shed 5 bases and J shed 4 bases, with 9 bases lying between them. The CDR3 nucleotides are TGTGCCAGCAGCGAACAAACAGGAAACACCATATATTTT. It specifies CASSEQTGNTIYF.

The rearrangement joins TRBV5-1 to TRBJ2-1, with TRBD2 identical over 12 bases. The CDR3 loop spans 15 amino acids. V lost 4 bases to trimming and J lost 6 bases; unmatched junction nucleotides: 5. CDR1 is SGHRS, CDR2 YFSETQ, per germline. The CDR3 DNA is TGCGCCAGCAGCGATCTAGCGGGGGGGCTCAATGAGCAGTTCTTC. It yields the protein CASSDLAGGLNEQFF.

The chain recombines TRBV6-6 with TRBJ1-5; no reliable D call. This CDR3 has 14 amino acids. The germline CDR1 and CDR2 sequences are MNHNY and SVGAGI (reference sequence). V lost 2 bases, J lost 8 bases, and 13 bases lay in between. The CDR3 sequence: CASSYGQNTEPQHF. CDR3 in DNA: TGTGCCAGCAGTTACGGGCAGAATACCGAGCCCCAGCATTTT.

The V gene is TRBV4-2, the J gene TRBJ1-2, with 8 bases identical to TRBD1. Germline lookup yields CDR1 LGHNA and CDR2 YNFKEQ. The V segment lost 3 bases and the J segment 4 bases; nucleotides outside the gene matches: 4. The CDR3 is 14 residues long. The CDR3 protein is CASSQVGQVYGYTF. DNA of the CDR3: TGTGCCAGCAGCCAGGTGGGACAGGTCTATGGCTACACCTTC.

Only a few counts were recorded for this clone. V is TRBV2 and J is TRBJ1-6, with D uncertain. CDR1 is SNHLY, CDR2 FYNNEI, per germline. Trimming pared 7 bases from V and 5 bases from J, leaving 6 bases between. The CDR3 is 12 amino acids. Here the CDR3 DNA reads TGTGCCAGCACCTTAGATAATTCACCCCTCCACTTT. Translating it yields CASTLDNSPLHF. Drawing the rest from reference TRBV2 and TRBJ1-6, the complete variable domain is EPEVTQTPSHQVTQMGQEVILRCVPISNHLYFYWYRQILGQKVEFLVSFYNNEISEKSEIFDDQFSVERPDGSNFTLKIRSTKLEDSAMYFCASTLDNSPLHFGNGTRLTVT.

The chain's CDR3 is CASSLIGTGHYEQYF. The CDR3 DNA follows: TGTGCCAGCAGCTTAATCGGGACAGGCCATTACGAGCAGTACTTC. V is TRBV5-4 and J is TRBJ2-7; the match to TRBD1 covers 8 bases. The V segment lost 2 bases and the J segment 4 bases; nucleotides outside the gene matches: 8. The CDR3 is 15 amino acids. Looked up from germline, CDR1 is SGHNT and CDR2 is YYREEE (reference sequence).

This clone has a handful of counts. V gene TRBV4-3 combines with J gene TRBJ2-7; 8 bases align to TRBD1. Trimming cost V 1 base and J 6 bases; bases outside gene matches: 5. The CDR3 extends over 14 amino acids. Germline assignment: CDR1 LGHNA and CDR2 YSLEER. The CDR3 sequence is CASSQGAGGGEQYF. The CDR3 DNA reads TGCGCCAGCAGCCAAGGGGCAGGGGGCGGCGAGCAGTACTTC.